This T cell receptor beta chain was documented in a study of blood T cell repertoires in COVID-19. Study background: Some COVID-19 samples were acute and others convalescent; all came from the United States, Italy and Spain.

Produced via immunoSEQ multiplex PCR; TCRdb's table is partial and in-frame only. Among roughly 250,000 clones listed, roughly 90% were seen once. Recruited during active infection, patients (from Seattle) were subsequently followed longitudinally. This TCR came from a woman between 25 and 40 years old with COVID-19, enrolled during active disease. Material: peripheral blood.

The CDR3 coding sequence is TGCGCCAGCAGCTTGGTGTGGGCCAGGCCGAACACCGGGGAGCTGTTTTTT. Amino acids: CASSLVWARPNTGELFF. The chain joins TRBV5-1 to TRBJ2-2; D is unresolved. This CDR3 spans 17 amino acids. Trimming pared 0 bases from V and 0 bases from J, leaving 12 bases between. Germline CDR1 is SGHRS and CDR2 is YFSETQ. The full variable domain, with the rest looked up from reference TRBV5-1 and TRBJ2-2, is KAGVTQTPRYLIKTRGQQVTLSCSPISGHRSVSWYQQTPGQGLQFLFEYFSETQRNKGNFPGRFSGRQFSNSRSEMNVSTLELGDSALYLCASSLVWARPNTGELFFGEGSRLTVL.